A selection of T cell receptor beta chains follows, all from one sample in a study of T cell changes during pregnancy in multiple sclerosis. TCRdb's copy holds only in-frame clones and misses some; the assay was immunoSEQ multiplex PCR. The sample holds about 64,000 clones, about nine tenths seen once. The material was peripheral blood, obtained in the second trimester of pregnancy. These receptors all stem from a female donor with multiple sclerosis, enrolled in a pregnancy study. Both conserved end residues are part of each CDR3. D genes are given only for firm matches. Size is stated for part of the rows, as once, few or many counts, or as a class when the clone is expanded.

TRBJ2-7 | TRBV28 | . | TRBD1 | TGTGCCAGCAGTTCCGGACAGGGGGTAGAGGAGCAGTACTTC | CASSSGQGVEEQYF
TRBJ2-3 | TRBV6-5 | . | . | TGTGCCAGCAGCCGGAGAGAAGCCACAGATACGCAGTATTTT | CASSRREATDTQYF
TRBJ1-4 | TRBV7-9 | . | . | TGTGCCAGCAGCTACCGTATTGCGGCCTTGAATGAAAAACTGTTTTTT | CASSYRIAALNEKLFF
TRBJ2-5 | TRBV10-3 | . | TRBD2 | TGTGCCATCAGCGGACTAGCGGGAGGGCCCGAGACCCAGTACTTC | CAISGLAGGPETQYF
TRBJ1-3 | TRBV5-1 | . | . | TGCGCCAGCAGCTTGATCTCCGGACTCTCTGGAAACACCATATATTTT | CASSLISGLSGNTIYF
TRBJ1-1 | TRBV7-9 | . | . | TGTGCCAGCAGCTTCGGTCCGAACACTGAAGCTTTCTTT | CASSFGPNTEAFF
TRBJ2-1 | TRBV5-1 | . | . | TGCGCCAGCAGCTTGGCTCTGGCAACCTCCTACAATGAGCAGTTCTTC | CASSLALATSYNEQFF
TRBJ2-7 | TRBV7-2 | once | . | TGTGCCAGCAGCTTAACGTTGGGCTTAAACCGGGAGCAGTACTTC | CASSLTLGLNREQYF
TRBJ2-7 | TRBV11-2 | . | TRBD1 | TGTGCCAGCAGCTTAGTATGGGGACAGGGGAGCGAGCAGTACTTC | CASSLVWGQGSEQYF
TRBJ2-7 | TRBV7-8 | . | . | TGTGCCAGCAGCCTTACACCCTACGAGCAGTACTTC | CASSLTPYEQYF
TRBJ2-7 | TRBV2 | . | . | TGTGCCAGCTCCCCAGCGGACTACGAGCAGTACTTC | CASSPADYEQYF
TRBJ2-7 | TRBV11-1 | . | . | TGTGCCAGCAGCTGGGGGGGGCCCAACGAGCAGTACTTC | CASSWGGPNEQYF
TRBJ2-2 | TRBV9 | . | . | TGTGCCAGCAGCGTGGCTAGCAACACCGGGGAGCTGTTTTTT | CASSVASNTGELFF
TRBJ2-1 | TRBV6-5 | . | TRBD2 | TGTGCCAGCAGACGGGGACTAGCGGGAGGCAATGAGCAGTTCTTC | CASRRGLAGGNEQFF
TRBJ2-2 | TRBV4-2 | once | . | TGTGCCAGCAGCCAACCGGGACTCCAAGACTCCGGGGAGCTGTTTTTT | CASSQPGLQDSGELFF
TRBJ1-5 | TRBV21-1 | . | . | TGTGCCAGCACCGAAAACCCCCCAGGGGGCGTGTGGAATCAGCCCCAGCATTTT | CASTENPPGGVWNQPQHF
TRBJ2-7 | TRBV6-5 | . | TRBD2 | TGTGCCAGCAGAAGCTTAAGGACTAGCCCTAAGCAGTACTTC | CASRSLRTSPKQYF
TRBJ2-5 | TRBV5-1 | . | . | TGCGCCAGCAGCTGGCCCCCCGAGACCCAGTACTTC | CASSWPPETQYF
TRBJ2-7 | TRBV5-1 | . | TRBD1 | TGCGCCAGCAGCAGAATGGACAGGGCCAACAACGAGCAGTACTTC | CASSRMDRANNEQYF
TRBJ1-1 | TRBV5-1 | . | . | TGCGCCAGCAGTCCTGACCCCCGTAGGAGCACTGAAGCTTTCTTT | CASSPDPRRSTEAFF
TRBJ1-5 | TRBV28 | once | TRBD1 | TGTGCCAGCAGCGCCGACGCCATGACAGGGGGGAGCAATCAGCCCCAGCATTTT | CASSADAMTGGSNQPQHF
TRBJ1-4 | TRBV18 | . | TRBD1 | TGTGCCAGCTCACCGAATCAACAGGGGGCATATGAAAAACTGTTTTTT | CASSPNQQGAYEKLFF
TRBJ2-7 | TRBV5-6 | . | . | TGTGCCAGCAGCTTCCAGGGTGGCGAGCAGTACTTC | CASSFQGGEQYF
TRBJ2-1 | TRBV19 | . | TRBD2 | TGTGCCAGTAGTACAAGGACTAGTTGGAGGGACAATGAGCAGTTCTTC | CASSTRTSWRDNEQFF
TRBJ1-4 | TRBV1 | . | . | TGCACCAGCAGCCAAGATAGCGGACCATGGGAGAAACTGTTTTTT | CTSSQDSGPWEKLFF
TRBJ2-3 | TRBV27 | . | . | TGTGCCAGCAGTTCGTCTCCCCCGGGTACGCAGTATTTT | CASSSSPPGTQYF
TRBJ2-1 | TRBV11-1 | . | . | TGTGCCAGCAGCCCTGGGGGGACCCGGATCTACAATGAGCAGTTCTTC | CASSPGGTRIYNEQFF
TRBJ1-1 | TRBV2 | . | . | TGTGCCAGCAGTGAGGAGGGCCCTGTAACTGAAGCTTTCTTT | CASSEEGPVTEAFF
TRBJ1-1 | TRBV7-3 | . | . | TGTGCCAGCAGTCGTCTCCCTGACACTGAAGCTTTCTTT | CASSRLPDTEAFF
TRBJ2-7 | TRBV7-9 | once | . | TGTGCCAGCAGCTTAGAGCCTAGCCTCTACGAGCAGTACTTC | CASSLEPSLYEQYF
TRBJ2-3 | TRBV7-8 | . | . | TGTGCCAGCAGCCCCGTCGGGGGAGAAGGGGATACGCAGTATTTT | CASSPVGGEGDTQYF
TRBJ1-2 | TRBV28 | once | TRBD1 | TGTGCCAGCAGTTGGGACAGGGGGCAGTCTAAGGGCTACACCTTC | CASSWDRGQSKGYTF
TRBJ1-5 | TRBV7-6 | . | . | TGTGCCAGCAGCTTAGAATCGGCGGGGCCCCAGCATTTT | CASSLESAGPQHF
TRBJ2-7 | TRBV11-3 | . | . | TGTGCCAGCAGCTTAGGCAGGGATGGCGAGCAGTACTTC | CASSLGRDGEQYF
TRBJ1-2 | TRBV7-9 | . | . | TGTGCCAGCAGCTCATCCAGGGGAAGGGGCCCAATTGGCTACACCTTC | CASSSSRGRGPIGYTF
TRBJ1-5 | TRBV30 | . | . | TGTGCCTGGAGTTCTTGGACTGGCAATCAGCCCCAGCATTTT | CAWSSWTGNQPQHF
TRBJ1-2 | TRBV6-5 | . | . | TGTGCCAGCAGTTACTCGACCCTCGGGGGTTATGGCTACACCTTC | CASSYSTLGGYGYTF
TRBJ1-1 | TRBV21-1 | . | . | TGTGCCAGCAGCAAAGGGCTTATTGGGGGGGCCCATATGAACACTGAAGCTTTCTTT | CASSKGLIGGAHMNTEAFF
TRBJ1-5 | TRBV4-3 | . | . | TGCGCCAGCAGCCAAGACGCATACATCAATCAGCCCCAGCATTTT | CASSQDAYINQPQHF
TRBJ2-2 | TRBV9 | . | . | TGTGCCAGCAGCGCAGTCCTTCGGGACACCGGGGAGCTGTTTTTT | CASSAVLRDTGELFF
TRBJ2-5 | TRBV12-5 | . | . | TGTGCTAGTGGTTTAAGAGGGGGAGAGACCCAGTACTTC | CASGLRGGETQYF
TRBJ2-7 | TRBV7-9 | . | TRBD2 | TGTGCCAGCAGCTCGGGACTAGCGGGAGGGCCACTATCCTACGAGCAGTACTTC | CASSSGLAGGPLSYEQYF
TRBJ2-6 | TRBV5-1 | . | . | TGCGCCAGCACCGATTCCATCCCCGGCTCTGGGGCCAACGTCCTGACTTTC | CASTDSIPGSGANVLTF
TRBJ2-7 | TRBV10-2 | few | TRBD1 | TGCGCCAGCAGTGAGTCCAACAGGGGCACCTACGAGCAGTACTTC | CASSESNRGTYEQYF
TRBJ2-7 | TRBV6-6 | . | . | TGTGCCAGCAGCCGTGGTCTGGGCGAGCAGTACTTC | CASSRGLGEQYF
TRBJ2-3 | TRBV18 | . | TRBD2 | TGTGCCAGCTCACCAGAACTAGCGGCTAGCACAGATACGCAGTATTTT | CASSPELAASTDTQYF
TRBJ1-1 | TRBV28 | . | TRBD1 | TGTGCCAGCATTCAACAGGGGCAGAGAGCTTTCTTT | CASIQQGQRAFF
TRBJ2-3 | TRBV7-3 | . | TRBD2 | TGTGCCAGCAGCTCAGCGGGGGACACAGATACGCAGTATTTT | CASSSAGDTDTQYF
TRBJ1-2 | TRBV5-6 | . | . | TGTGCCAGCAGCTTGGTTGCCCGACCGACTATGCGTTACACCTTC | CASSLVARPTMRYTF